This is a list of T cell receptor beta chains from one sample in a study of shared T cell receptors in the human thymus. Method: immunoSEQ multiplex PCR; TCRdb's copy keeps in-frame clones and lacks some. This sample yields hundreds of thousands of clones, of which roughly 90% are seen a single time; around 0.0099% belongs to the top ten. The same data also contributed to another study, on human thymus T cells.

Sequences were obtained from thymocytes. The receptors stem from a boy in the first two years of life with a congenital heart defect. CDR3s include the opening cysteine and the closing phenylalanine or tryptophan. The D gene is left open where the match is weak. Size is stated for part of the rows, as once, few or many counts, or as a class when the clone is expanded.

D | J | size | V | CDR3 | DNA
. | TRBJ2-2 | . | TRBV12-2 | CASRLQGGAGERDVEAPTGELFF | TGTGCAAGTCGCCTCCAAGGAGGGGCGGGAGAGAGGGACGTCGAGGCCCCGACCGGGGAGCTGTTTTTT
TRBD1 | TRBJ1-2 | once | TRBV6-5 | CASSYHGTGRDYGYTF | TGTGCCAGCAGTTACCATGGGACAGGGAGAGACTATGGCTACACCTTC
TRBD1 | TRBJ2-7 | . | TRBV2 | CASSERAGGYGEQYF | TGTGCCAGCAGTGAAAGGGCAGGGGGCTATGGCGAGCAGTACTTC
. | TRBJ1-2 | . | TRBV5-1 | CASRHRQSWGYTF | TGCGCCAGCAGACACAGACAGTCATGGGGCTACACCTTC
TRBD1 | TRBJ2-2 | . | TRBV4-1 | CASSQGGGANTGELFF | TGCGCCAGCAGCCAAGGAGGGGGCGCAAACACCGGGGAGCTGTTTTTT
. | TRBJ2-1 | . | TRBV11-3 | CASSFVRGPEQFF | TGTGCCAGCAGCTTCGTCAGGGGCCCTGAGCAGTTCTTC
TRBD1 | TRBJ1-1 | . | TRBV9 | CASSGQRTGGEAFF | TGTGCCAGCAGCGGTCAAAGGACAGGGGGGGAAGCTTTCTTT
. | TRBJ1-1 | . | TRBV11-3 | CASSLDRGGLDTEAFF | TGTGCCAGCAGCTTAGACAGGGGTGGTTTGGACACTGAAGCTTTCTTT
. | TRBJ2-1 | . | TRBV4-2 | CASSHKISPPYNEQFF | TGTGCCAGCAGCCATAAGATTAGCCCCCCCTACAATGAGCAGTTCTTC
TRBD1 | TRBJ2-2 | . | TRBV27 | CASNDRVHGELFF | TGTGCCAGCAATGACAGGGTGCACGGGGAGCTGTTTTTT
TRBD1 | TRBJ1-2 | . | TRBV4-3 | CASSQGTGVPYGYTF | TGCGCCAGCAGCCAAGGGACAGGGGTACCCTATGGCTACACCTTC
. | TRBJ2-7 | . | TRBV27 | CASSPYPDAGAGETSYEQYF | TGTGCCAGCAGTCCTTACCCTGACGCAGGGGCGGGAGAAACCTCCTACGAGCAGTACTTC
TRBD1 | TRBJ2-5 | . | TRBV12-5 | CASGLVRGSQGVEETQYF | TGTGCTAGTGGTTTGGTCCGGGGGTCACAGGGGGTGGAGGAGACCCAGTACTTC
TRBD1 | TRBJ1-2 | . | TRBV5-5 | CASSLGFGGQDLGGYTF | TGTGCCAGCAGCTTGGGTTTCGGGGGACAGGACCTTGGGGGCTACACCTTC
TRBD2 | TRBJ2-5 | . | TRBV5-6 | CASSLGAGEVRWETQYF | TGTGCCAGCAGCTTGGGGGCGGGAGAGGTACGGTGGGAGACCCAGTACTTC
TRBD2 | TRBJ2-1 | . | TRBV6-4 | CASSDSRESYNEQFF | TGTGCCAGCAGTGACTCGCGGGAGTCCTACAATGAGCAGTTCTTC
TRBD2 | TRBJ2-5 | . | TRBV4-1 | CASSQERGSGRPGETQYF | TGCGCCAGCAGCCAAGAGCGCGGTAGCGGGAGGCCGGGAGAGACCCAGTACTTC
TRBD2 | TRBJ2-1 | . | TRBV6-5 | CASSQLAGRYNEQFF | TGTGCCAGCAGCCAACTAGCGGGGCGATACAATGAGCAGTTCTTC
. | TRBJ2-7 | . | TRBV4-1 | CASSFRAGGTDNEQYF | TGCGCCAGCAGCTTCCGGGCGGGCGGGACTGACAACGAGCAGTACTTC
. | TRBJ2-1 | . | TRBV7-8 | CASSLGGHQGRRLANEQFF | TGTGCCAGCAGCTTAGGAGGCCATCAGGGCCGAAGATTGGCTAATGAGCAGTTCTTC
. | TRBJ2-3 | once | TRBV5-4 | CASSLVAGPRADTQYF | TGTGCCAGCAGCTTGGTGGCGGGCCCTCGGGCAGATACGCAGTATTTT
TRBD1 | TRBJ1-5 | once | TRBV7-6 | CASSLGPGTGFSNQPQHF | TGTGCCAGCAGCTTAGGGCCCGGGACAGGTTTTAGCAATCAGCCCCAGCATTTT
. | TRBJ2-7 | . | TRBV18 | CASSPPEDGPYEQYF | TGTGCCAGCTCACCACCGGAGGACGGCCCCTACGAGCAGTACTTC
. | TRBJ2-7 | . | TRBV10-1 | CASSEGGAPYEQYF | TGCGCCAGCAGTGAAGGGGGGGCGCCGTACGAGCAGTACTTC
TRBD2 | TRBJ2-7 | . | TRBV4-3 | CASSQDRSGKTSEQYF | TGCGCCAGCAGCCAAGATCGCAGCGGGAAGACCTCCGAGCAGTACTTC
TRBD2 | TRBJ2-1 | . | TRBV25-1 | CASSDYHSGTSSYNEQFF | TGTGCCAGCAGTGACTACCATAGCGGGACTAGCTCCTACAATGAGCAGTTCTTC
. | TRBJ2-7 | . | TRBV7-2 | CASSLEVGLTYEQYF | TGTGCCAGCAGCTTAGAGGTGGGACTTACGTACGAGCAGTACTTC
TRBD1 | TRBJ2-1 | . | TRBV4-3 | CASSQAERQGVNEQFF | TGCGCCAGCAGCCAAGCGGAGAGACAGGGGGTGAATGAGCAGTTCTTC
TRBD2 | TRBJ2-7 | . | TRBV7-8 | CASSLEVREGLSEQYF | TGTGCCAGCAGCTTAGAGGTTCGGGAGGGCCTCAGCGAGCAGTACTTC
TRBD1 | TRBJ2-7 | few | TRBV27 | CASSFNTGGEQYF | TGTGCCAGCAGTTTCAACACAGGGGGCGAGCAGTACTTC
TRBD2 | TRBJ2-5 | . | TRBV9 | CASSTGLAGETQYF | TGTGCCAGCAGCACCGGACTAGCGGGAGAGACCCAGTACTTC
TRBD1 | TRBJ1-1 | . | TRBV19 | CASSAPGQDVDRQQAFF | TGTGCCAGTAGTGCCCCGGGACAGGATGTTGATCGGCAACAAGCTTTCTTT
. | TRBJ2-4 | . | TRBV5-8 | CASSPTCGVPF | TGTGCCAGCAGCCCGACTTGTGGTGTTCCCTTC